This TCR beta chain was identified during a study of blood T cell repertoires in COVID-19. Study at large: T cells, B-cell-depleted T cells, or PBMCs provided the cDNA or gDNA that served as material.

Method: immunoSEQ multiplex PCR; TCRdb's copy keeps in-frame clones and lacks some. The table includes 9,500 to 11,000 clones, nearly 90% detected once. V lost 5 bases, J lost 6 bases, and 13 bases stayed unmatched. Germline assignment: CDR1 SGHNT and CDR2 YENEEA. The length of the CDR3 is 17 residues. The chain combines TRBV11-3 with TRBJ2-1, with TRBD2 matching 10 bases. Sequenced input: peripheral blood. This clonotype was sampled from a human donor in a cohort sampled during active COVID-19. In DNA, the CDR3 is TGTGCCAGCAGCCCCTCGCCCCAGCGGGGGGGCCGCAATGAGCAGTTCTTC. Its translation: CASSPSPQRGGRNEQFF.